This TCR beta chain is drawn from a study of Tregs in tolerant kidney transplant recipients. Study overall: Related graft donors supplied nonmyeloablative bone marrow transplants, and mixed chimerism was transient. General observations from the study: Few patients were studied, so findings need validation in larger groups.

Notes on this clone: The antigen is undetermined.

Produced via immunoSEQ multiplex PCR; TCRdb's table is partial and in-frame only. Its table records some 52,000 clones. Unstimulated Tregs (CD4+CD25+CD127-) and CD4+CD25- non-Tregs were sorted from PBMCs. The sequenced sample was CD4+ T cells from blood, obtained before the transplant. The clonotype comes from a human donor who received a combined kidney and bone marrow transplant.

The part of the CDR3 DNA that was read is TGTGCCAGCAGCCCGGCCAGGGCTCATTACGAG. It is translated as CASSPARAHYE. The whole CDR3 reads CASSPARAHYEQYF. This sequence joins TRBV7-6 and TRBJ2-7, with D perhaps TRBD1 (5 bases). Read coverage stops 3 residues before the CDR3 terminus; the germline J gene supplies the remainder. CDR1 and CDR2 (germline): SGHVS, FNYEAQ. The V end lost 5 bases, the J end lost 4 bases, and 15 bases lay between the germline ends. There are 14 residues in the CDR3.